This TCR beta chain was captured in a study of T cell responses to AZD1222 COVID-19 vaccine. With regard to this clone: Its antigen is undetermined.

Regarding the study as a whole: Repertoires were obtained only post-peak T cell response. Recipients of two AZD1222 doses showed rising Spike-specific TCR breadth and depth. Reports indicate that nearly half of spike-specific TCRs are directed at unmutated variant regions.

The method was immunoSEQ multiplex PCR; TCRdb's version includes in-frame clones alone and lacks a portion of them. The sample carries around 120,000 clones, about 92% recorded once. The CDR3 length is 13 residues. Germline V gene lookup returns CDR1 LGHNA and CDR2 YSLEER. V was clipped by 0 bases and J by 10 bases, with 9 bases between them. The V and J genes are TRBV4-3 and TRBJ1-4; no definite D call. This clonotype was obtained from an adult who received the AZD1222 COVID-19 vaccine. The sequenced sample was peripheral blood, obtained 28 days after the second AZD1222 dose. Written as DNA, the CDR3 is TGCGCCAGCAGCCAAGAGGCATATGGAAAACTGTTTTTT. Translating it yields CASSQEAYGKLFF.